A single sample gave rise to the 3 T cell receptor beta chains below, sequenced in a study of shared clonotypes between healthy human individuals. Repertoires were generated with immunoSEQ multiplex PCR, while TCRdb's copy carries only in-frame clones and drops some. The data hold some 2 million clones, with about 95% observed a single time. Naive CD8 cells, CD45RO-negative and positively selected for CCR7, excluded terminally differentiated effector memory CD45RA+ cells. Sequencing was done on a sample of naive CD8+ T cells sorted from blood. These receptor sequences come from a man between 18 and 29 years old in good health.

This chain uses TRBV2 with TRBJ2-3; D gene uncertain. Per the germline V gene, CDR1 is SNHLY and CDR2 is FYNNEI. The V end was cut by 4 bases, the J end by 4 bases, with 3 bases between. The CDR3 runs to 11 residues. The CDR3 nucleotides are TGTGCCAGCAGTGGGGCAGATACGCAGTATTTT. Its protein product is CASSGADTQYF.

The gene calls are TRBV4-2 and TRBJ2-3; perhaps TRBD1 as D (5 bases). In germline, CDR1 is LGHNA, CDR2 YNFKEQ. The CDR3 extends over 16 amino acids. Trimming removed 0 bases at V and 2 bases at J, with 12 bases between. The CDR3 protein is CASSQEGQLVTDTQYF. For the CDR3, the DNA is TGTGCCAGCAGCCAAGAAGGACAATTAGTCACAGATACGCAGTATTTT.

The table lists this clone with a count of one. V is TRBV27 and J is TRBJ1-2, with TRBD1 identical over 8 bases. The V segment lost 4 bases and the J segment 4 bases; nucleotides outside the gene matches: 11. Germline V lookup: CDR1 MNHEY, CDR2 SMNVEV (reference sequence). The length of the CDR3 is 16 residues. The CDR3 here is CASSYQGAGVSYGYTF. In DNA, the CDR3 is TGTGCCAGCAGTTACCAGGGGGCAGGGGTTAGCTATGGCTACACCTTC.